This is a list of T cell receptor beta chains from one sample in a study of CD8 T cells in Susac syndrome. TCRdb called the immunoSEQ multiplex PCR reads again in MiXCR, with one record for every CDR3 protein. The sample carries about 90,000 distinct CDR3 sequences, about 93% recorded once. Sequenced material: CD8+ T cells from PBMCs. The receptors were gathered from a human donor in good health. Both conserved end residues are trimmed from each CDR3. A D gene is named only where the DNA matches it firmly.

TRBV27	-	TRBJ2-3	ASSLSTVPDTQY
TRBV20-1	-	TRBJ2-1	SARPGTIWDEQF
TRBV7-3	-	TRBJ1-1	ASSPGPAVNTEAF
TRBV7-3	-	TRBJ2-5	ASSLAGQSQETQY
TRBV15	-	TRBJ2-5	ATSRDNASPWETQY
TRBV6-1	-	TRBJ1-6	ASSEATLGRGHSPLH
TRBV6-1	-	TRBJ1-2	ASSDGFGYT
TRBV6-1	TRBD1	TRBJ2-7	ASSPRDRGGRAYEQY
TRBV20-1	-	TRBJ2-4	SARGTVDLAKNIQY
TRBV19	-	TRBJ2-6	ASSIGQITSGANVLT
TRBV19	-	TRBJ2-6	ASDASSGANVLT
TRBV30	-	TRBJ2-3	AWSVLASDTQY
TRBV5-1	TRBD1	TRBJ2-7	ASSQGAGYEQY
TRBV6-2/TRBV6-3	TRBD1	TRBJ1-1	ASSITFGQGGGAF
TRBV9	-	TRBJ1-2	ASSVGPAPNGYT
TRBV7-6	-	TRBJ2-2	ASSFKESGTGELF
TRBV7-8	TRBD1	TRBJ2-4	ASSTTGGVGNIQY
TRBV9	TRBD1	TRBJ1-4	ASSETQGAVEKLF
TRBV19	-	TRBJ1-2	ASSMRVNYGYT
TRBV28	TRBD1	TRBJ1-2	ASSQDRVNYGYT
TRBV13	-	TRBJ2-5	ASSQQWSETQY
TRBV3-1	-	TRBJ1-1	ASSQDLGGSTEAF
TRBV5-4	-	TRBJ2-5	ASSLEGYRETQY
TRBV4-1	-	TRBJ1-2	ASSQGDGYT
TRBV27	-	TRBJ2-2	ASSFLPYTGELF
TRBV19	-	TRBJ2-7	ATAEGSYEQY
TRBV7-6	TRBD1	TRBJ2-3	ASSLTGGSADTQY
TRBV19	TRBD2	TRBJ2-7	ASSIDATSVVYEQY
TRBV9	-	TRBJ2-2	ASSLGGGASGELF
TRBV4-2	-	TRBJ1-3	ASSQEQGMASGNTIY
TRBV29-1	TRBD2	TRBJ2-2	SAKGTSGGRFTGELF
TRBV4-1	TRBD1	TRBJ1-2	ASSQAPDRGRGYT
TRBV9	-	TRBJ2-3	ASSVGGGGTDTQY
TRBV6-2/TRBV6-3	-	TRBJ1-3	ASSAGPGSIY
TRBV9	-	TRBJ2-7	ASSVGLSYEQY
TRBV3-1	TRBD2	TRBJ2-3	ASSQGGGTPADTQY
TRBV15	TRBD1	TRBJ2-3	ATSRDQGGADTQY
TRBV5-6	-	TRBJ1-1	ASSFRRDTEAF
TRBV5-6	-	TRBJ1-2	ASSLLGDGYT
TRBV6-6	-	TRBJ2-1	ASSYSGIREQF
TRBV10-2	-	TRBJ2-2	ASSMSPITGELF
TRBV9	-	TRBJ2-1	ASSSMITSQSDEQF
TRBV6-1	-	TRBJ2-7	ASSAGVDYEQY
TRBV6-5	-	TRBJ2-1	ASRSQGVEQF
TRBV3-1	-	TRBJ1-3	ASSRTGYSGNTIY
TRBV7-9	-	TRBJ2-7	ASTRQGGVYEQY
TRBV6-2/TRBV6-3	TRBD2	TRBJ2-1	ASSYSGGAYNEQF